Listed below are T cell receptor beta chains from one sample, sequenced in a study of blood T cell repertoires in COVID-19. Using immunoSEQ multiplex PCR, the repertoire was profiled, and TCRdb retains in-frame clones only, with some absent. Of 190,000 or so clones in the sample, 85% were seen once. Sequenced sample: PBMCs or T cells enriched from blood (not recorded which). These receptors originate from a man aged 35 to 55 who had recovered from COVID-19. Each CDR3 is given without its conserved first and last residue. Fields, in order: clone size, J gene, V gene, CDR3 protein. Not all rows give a size; the values are once, few, many and, for expanded clones, a class.

clone size: NA; J gene: TRBJ2-1; V gene: TRBV2; CDR3 protein: ASSDLAGGGDEQF
clone size: NA; J gene: TRBJ2-7; V gene: TRBV9; CDR3 protein: ASSAHGDRGSEQY
clone size: NA; J gene: TRBJ1-4; V gene: TRBV7-9; CDR3 protein: ASSLETGGEEKLF
clone size: NA; J gene: TRBJ1-3; V gene: TRBV25-1; CDR3 protein: ASSELGFSGNTIY
clone size: NA; J gene: TRBJ2-7; V gene: TRBV21-1; CDR3 protein: ASSPHYQPRTGYEQY
clone size: NA; J gene: TRBJ2-7; V gene: TRBV11-3; CDR3 protein: ASSLGGGNEQY
clone size: NA; J gene: TRBJ2-7; V gene: TRBV5-4; CDR3 protein: ASSSPGLTPKQY
clone size: NA; J gene: TRBJ2-1; V gene: TRBV7-2; CDR3 protein: ASSLAMGQHNEQF
clone size: NA; J gene: TRBJ1-2; V gene: TRBV4-3; CDR3 protein: ASSQTGQGAGDYGYT
clone size: NA; J gene: TRBJ2-5; V gene: TRBV7-3; CDR3 protein: ASSLVFSGSSQETQY
clone size: NA; J gene: TRBJ2-7; V gene: TRBV28; CDR3 protein: ASTLRETFYEQY
clone size: NA; J gene: TRBJ1-2; V gene: TRBV30; CDR3 protein: AWSVPHRRNYGYT
clone size: NA; J gene: TRBJ2-1; V gene: TRBV11-2; CDR3 protein: ASCPDRASYNEQF
clone size: few; J gene: TRBJ2-7; V gene: TRBV7-2; CDR3 protein: ASGGRGIGPYEQY
clone size: NA; J gene: TRBJ2-7; V gene: TRBV28; CDR3 protein: ASSLEGSNSYEQY
clone size: NA; J gene: TRBJ2-3; V gene: TRBV3-1/TRBV3-2; CDR3 protein: ASSLHYRAGTDTQY
clone size: NA; J gene: TRBJ2-2; V gene: TRBV7-2; CDR3 protein: ASSPGGSHTGELF
clone size: once; J gene: TRBJ2-7; V gene: TRBV5-4; CDR3 protein: ASSLWAHPNTHADEQY
clone size: NA; J gene: TRBJ2-5; V gene: TRBV5-4; CDR3 protein: ASSYRDRGETQY
clone size: NA; J gene: TRBJ2-2; V gene: TRBV7-3; CDR3 protein: ASRLDRGLNTGELF
clone size: few; J gene: TRBJ2-7; V gene: TRBV2; CDR3 protein: ASSPLREQY
clone size: NA; J gene: TRBJ1-2; V gene: TRBV30; CDR3 protein: AWSPQGVGYT
clone size: few; J gene: TRBJ1-3; V gene: TRBV6-5; CDR3 protein: ASRAEGNTIY
clone size: NA; J gene: TRBJ1-1; V gene: TRBV2; CDR3 protein: ASSDSDAAEAF
clone size: NA; J gene: TRBJ1-1; V gene: TRBV2; CDR3 protein: ASSGQRAVTEAF
clone size: NA; J gene: TRBJ2-7; V gene: TRBV11-1; CDR3 protein: ASSPGYAEQY
clone size: NA; J gene: TRBJ2-7; V gene: TRBV30; CDR3 protein: AWSVGQVSSYEQY
clone size: NA; J gene: TRBJ2-3; V gene: TRBV9; CDR3 protein: ASSVAQGATSDTQY
clone size: NA; J gene: TRBJ1-1; V gene: TRBV28; CDR3 protein: ASRGHTEAF
clone size: NA; J gene: TRBJ1-1; V gene: TRBV9; CDR3 protein: ASSVGQERPEAF
clone size: NA; J gene: TRBJ2-7; V gene: TRBV28; CDR3 protein: ASSSPDRGTEQY
clone size: NA; J gene: TRBJ2-7; V gene: TRBV4-1; CDR3 protein: ASSQVELAGVYEQY